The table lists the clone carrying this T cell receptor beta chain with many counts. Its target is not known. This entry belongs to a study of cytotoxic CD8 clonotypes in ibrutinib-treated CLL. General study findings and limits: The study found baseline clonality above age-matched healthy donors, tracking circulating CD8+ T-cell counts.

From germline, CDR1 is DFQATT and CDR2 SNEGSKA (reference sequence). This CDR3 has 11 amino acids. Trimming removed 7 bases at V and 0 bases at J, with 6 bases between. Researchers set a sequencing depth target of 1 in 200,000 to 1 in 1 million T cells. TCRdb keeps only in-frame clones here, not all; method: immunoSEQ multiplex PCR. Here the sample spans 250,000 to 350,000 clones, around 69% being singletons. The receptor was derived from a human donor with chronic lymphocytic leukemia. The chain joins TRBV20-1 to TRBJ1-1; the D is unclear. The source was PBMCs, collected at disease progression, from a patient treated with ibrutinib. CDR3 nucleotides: TGCAGTGGACGGATGAACACTGAAGCTTTCTTT. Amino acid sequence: CSGRMNTEAFF.